This T cell receptor (beta chain) was obtained from a study of spatial heterogeneity in lung cancer. Carried by each TCR cDNA molecule was a unique molecular identifier. TCRdb re-called the 5' RACE reads with MiXCR, one entry per CDR3 protein. The table records about 38,000 distinct CDR3 sequences, 7.5% of them present only once. The CDR3 runs to 12 residues. V was cut by 1 base and J by 7 bases, with 5 bases left in between. The time point: sample taken at primary tumor resection. Frozen PBMC, nontumor lung or tumor provided whole RNA, which was sequenced unsorted. Donors were some 72 untreated early-stage non-small cell lung cancer patients. This clonotype was seen a handful of times.

V is TRBV12-3 or TRBV12-4 and J is TRBJ1-5; D gene ambiguous. The sequencing used PBMCs, collected at surgery. The clonotype was recovered from a male donor with early-stage non-small cell lung cancer. The CDR3 sequence: CASSLVAQPQHF. CDR3 DNA: TGTGCCAGCAGTTTAGTTGCACAGCCCCAGCATTTT.